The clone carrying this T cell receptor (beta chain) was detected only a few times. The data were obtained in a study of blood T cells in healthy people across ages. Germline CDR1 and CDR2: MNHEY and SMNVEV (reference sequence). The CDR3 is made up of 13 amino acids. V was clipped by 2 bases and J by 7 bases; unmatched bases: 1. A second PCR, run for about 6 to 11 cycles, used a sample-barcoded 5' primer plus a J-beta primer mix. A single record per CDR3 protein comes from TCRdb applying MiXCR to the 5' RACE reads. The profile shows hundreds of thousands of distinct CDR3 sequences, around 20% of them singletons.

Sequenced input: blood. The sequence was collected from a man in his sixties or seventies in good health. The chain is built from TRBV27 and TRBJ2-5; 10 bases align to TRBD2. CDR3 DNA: TGTGCCAGCAGTTTAGGACTAGCGGCGACCCAGTACTTC. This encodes CASSLGLAATQYF.